Listed below are T cell receptor beta chains from one sample, sequenced in a study of T cell repertoires in cytomegalovirus infection. These TCRs' antigens remain unknown. MiXCR, run by TCRdb on the reads, gives a single entry per CDR3 protein. The sample shows about 570,000 distinct CDR3 sequences, just under 40% of them seen only once. This sample comprised cultured PBMCs, obtained from culture after CMV antigen stimulation. These receptors came from a human donor in good health (CMV status not recorded). Some clones in this sample may be carry-over from other donors' samples. CDR3s include the opening cysteine and the closing phenylalanine or tryptophan.

v_call: TRBV11-2; j_call: TRBJ2-3; cdr3_aa: CASSFGGAISTDTQYF
v_call: TRBV12-3/TRBV12-4; j_call: TRBJ2-1; cdr3_aa: CASSLRGSDEQFF
v_call: TRBV4-1; j_call: TRBJ2-7; cdr3_aa: CASSLRQGTTYEQYF
v_call: TRBV7-9; j_call: TRBJ2-2; cdr3_aa: CASKGTSGRTGELFF
v_call: TRBV7-2; j_call: TRBJ2-1; cdr3_aa: CASSLVGSSYNEQFF
v_call: TRBV12-3/TRBV12-4; j_call: TRBJ2-5; cdr3_aa: CASRLGLQETQYF
v_call: TRBV7-8; j_call: TRBJ2-3; cdr3_aa: CASSLIGGAFSTDTQYF
v_call: TRBV7-2; j_call: TRBJ2-5; cdr3_aa: CASSLDPQETQYF
v_call: TRBV7-8; j_call: TRBJ2-3; cdr3_aa: CALKPAGTTATQYF
v_call: TRBV7-6; j_call: TRBJ2-1; cdr3_aa: CASSLGRSWDEQFF
v_call: TRBV6-1; j_call: TRBJ2-3; cdr3_aa: CASSDYRPDTQYF
v_call: TRBV7-2; j_call: TRBJ1-1; cdr3_aa: CASSPARGRDSAFF
v_call: TRBV7-9; j_call: TRBJ2-3; cdr3_aa: CASRGDAGSSTRDTQYF
v_call: TRBV14; j_call: TRBJ1-1; cdr3_aa: CASSRDRGRSNTEAFF
v_call: TRBV9; j_call: TRBJ2-1; cdr3_aa: CASSVVPTSMSYNEQFF
v_call: TRBV2; j_call: TRBJ2-3; cdr3_aa: CASSEPSGGGTDTQYF
v_call: TRBV27; j_call: TRBJ1-1; cdr3_aa: CASSLGQRNEAFF
v_call: TRBV28; j_call: TRBJ1-5; cdr3_aa: CASSAAGHDPPQHF
v_call: TRBV12-3/TRBV12-4; j_call: TRBJ2-1; cdr3_aa: CASSYGVVAYNEQFF
v_call: TRBV7-2; j_call: TRBJ2-2; cdr3_aa: CASSPNPGGAGELFF
v_call: TRBV4-3; j_call: TRBJ1-1; cdr3_aa: CASSQEQGGTEAFF
v_call: TRBV7-2; j_call: TRBJ2-5; cdr3_aa: CASLRAAKETQYF
v_call: TRBV7-2; j_call: TRBJ2-2; cdr3_aa: CASSLGAGDAGELFF
v_call: TRBV12-3/TRBV12-4; j_call: TRBJ2-7; cdr3_aa: CASSPRDRGPTGQYF
v_call: TRBV7-9; j_call: TRBJ1-6; cdr3_aa: CASSLFQNNSPLHF
v_call: TRBV5-1; j_call: TRBJ2-1; cdr3_aa: CASSPGTSGGREQFF
v_call: TRBV27; j_call: TRBJ2-1; cdr3_aa: CASSPLGLAGNEQFF
v_call: TRBV12-3/TRBV12-4; j_call: TRBJ2-7; cdr3_aa: CASSFRATYEQYF
v_call: TRBV7-2; j_call: TRBJ1-5; cdr3_aa: CASSSDRWGNQPQHF
v_call: TRBV6-6; j_call: TRBJ1-5; cdr3_aa: CASRPRADQPQHF
v_call: TRBV6-6; j_call: TRBJ2-5; cdr3_aa: CASGRTIQETQYF
v_call: TRBV10-3; j_call: TRBJ2-7; cdr3_aa: CAISESGGASYEQYF
v_call: TRBV20-1; j_call: TRBJ2-3; cdr3_aa: CSARGELGDTQYF
v_call: TRBV6-5; j_call: TRBJ2-1; cdr3_aa: CASSYRRAVYNEQFF
v_call: TRBV7-8; j_call: TRBJ2-3; cdr3_aa: CATSWGRGTDTQYF
v_call: TRBV3-1; j_call: TRBJ1-1; cdr3_aa: CASSQDHSRGEAFF
v_call: TRBV15; j_call: TRBJ2-3; cdr3_aa: CATYRGDSTDTQYF
v_call: TRBV19; j_call: TRBJ1-5; cdr3_aa: CASSTPGGRGKPQHF
v_call: TRBV6-6; j_call: TRBJ1-1; cdr3_aa: CASRPPQGPTEAFF
v_call: TRBV6-1; j_call: TRBJ1-5; cdr3_aa: CASSQTGGWPQHF
v_call: TRBV7-9; j_call: TRBJ1-6; cdr3_aa: CASSHYRVNSPLHF
v_call: TRBV27; j_call: TRBJ2-6; cdr3_aa: CASRRTGGTGANVLTF
v_call: TRBV7-9; j_call: TRBJ2-5; cdr3_aa: CASSSGAQQETQYF
v_call: TRBV7-2; j_call: TRBJ2-4; cdr3_aa: CASSPLPPGPKNIQYF
v_call: TRBV12-3/TRBV12-4; j_call: TRBJ2-7; cdr3_aa: CASSPGPAGSYEQYF
v_call: TRBV7-6; j_call: TRBJ2-2; cdr3_aa: CASSLVRANTGELFF
v_call: TRBV20-1; j_call: TRBJ1-4; cdr3_aa: CSARDGGTWGNEKLFF
v_call: TRBV6-5; j_call: TRBJ2-3; cdr3_aa: CASSYTPPGRIYTQYF
v_call: TRBV7-2; j_call: TRBJ2-5; cdr3_aa: CASSVYGGQETQYF
v_call: TRBV7-4; j_call: TRBJ1-1; cdr3_aa: CASSLLKRTGDEAFF
v_call: TRBV5-6; j_call: TRBJ1-2; cdr3_aa: CASSLLRFRYGYTF
v_call: TRBV7-9; j_call: TRBJ1-1; cdr3_aa: CASSSRQLTIEAFF
v_call: TRBV7-6; j_call: TRBJ2-7; cdr3_aa: CASSRPTSGGTYEQYF